The next 5 T cell receptor beta chains were all read from a single sample in a study of T cell responses to AZD1222 COVID-19 vaccine (dated by TCRdb to the early 2020s). Read against the paper, the sample's time point label means: about 28 days (+/-7) after the second vaccine dose. The method behind the library was the immunoSEQ multiplex PCR assay. TCRdb carries this immuneACCESS record with in-frame sequences only. Its versions omit some clonotypes, under half of them owing to an unresolved V gene in the studies checked, with the rest unexplained. The sample contains more than 70,000 clones, around 90% of them found a single time. The ten largest clonotypes hold 25% to 30% of the sample. This specimen consisted of peripheral blood, obtained 28 days after the second AZD1222 dose. The receptors derive from an adult who received the AZD1222 COVID-19 vaccine.

J is TRBJ2-3 and V is TRBV18; 9 bases align to TRBD2. After removal of 3 bases from V and 1 base from J, the junction contained 2 bases not matched to a gene. From germline, CDR1 is KGHSH and CDR2 LQKENI. CDR3 length: 15 residues. The CDR3 spells CASSPSSGGTDTQYF. The CDR3 coding sequence is TGTGCCAGCTCACCTTCTAGCGGGGGCACAGATACGCAGTATTTT. The variable domain in full, completed from reference TRBV18 and TRBJ2-3, reads NAGVMQNPRHLVRRRGQEARLRCSPMKGHSHVYWYRQLPEEGLKFMVYLQKENIIDESGMPKERFSAEFPKEGPSILRIQQVVRGDSAAYFCASSPSSGGTDTQYFGPGTRLTVL.

Written as DNA, the CDR3 is TGCGCCAGCAGCTTCCGAGCGGGAGGGGGGGAGACCCAGTACTTC. As protein: CASSFRAGGGETQYF. The rearrangement uses TRBV5-1 and TRBJ2-5; 10 positions match TRBD2. Germline loops: CDR1 SGHRS, CDR2 YFSETQ. V was pared by 2 bases and J by 5 bases, with 6 bases of the junction left unmatched. The CDR3 consists of 15 residues.

This chain links TRBV4-2 with TRBJ2-7, with 11 bases aligning to TRBD1. The germline V gene encodes CDR1 LGHNA and CDR2 YNFKEQ. The V gene end was trimmed by 3 bases and the J gene end by 7 bases; junction bases not matched to a gene: 8. This CDR3 spans 15 amino acids. The CDR3 region is CASSHSDRGRGEQYF. CDR3 in DNA: TGTGCCAGCAGCCACTCGGACAGGGGGCGCGGTGAGCAGTACTTC.

V and J are TRBV28 and TRBJ1-2; 11 positions agree with TRBD1. V trimming: 3 bases; J trimming: 5 bases; junction bases outside the gene matches: 5. This CDR3 spans 15 amino acids. Per the germline V gene, CDR1 is MDHEN and CDR2 is SYDVKM. This CDR3 reads CASSLPGQGGYGYTF. For the CDR3, the DNA is TGTGCCAGCAGTTTGCCGGGACAGGGGGGGTATGGCTACACCTTC.

The chain has TRBV5-1 and TRBJ1-1; D is unclear. Trimming cost V 0 bases and J 6 bases, with 9 bases left between them. The CDR3 runs 13 residues. Germline loops: CDR1 SGHRS, CDR2 YFSETQ. The CDR3 DNA is TGCGCCAGCAGCTTGGCGGAGACTTCTGAAGCTTTCTTT. Translated: CASSLAETSEAFF.